The entry below gives a single T cell receptor beta chain sequence along with its context. This entry is derived from a study of blood T cell repertoires in COVID-19. About the research overall: COVID-19 samples collected from the United States, Italy and Spain covered acute and convalescent phases. From T cells, B-cell-depleted T cells, or PBMCs came the material, which was cDNA or gDNA.

Per the original data handling: Reference gene primer amplification gave nucleated cell count estimates. Clones were sequenced by immunoSEQ multiplex PCR, and TCRdb holds only the in-frame ones, with some missing. V, J and clone size derive from that table, while D and trimming were established from the DNA sequence. This sample yields more than 85,000 clones, of which under 90% are seen a single time; about 3.2% belongs to the top ten. V dropped 1 base and J dropped 4 bases, with 8 bases sitting between them. The V gene's germline CDR1 is MGHRA and CDR2 YSYEKL. This CDR3 is built from 14 residues. The sequence was obtained from a woman aged 70-85 years with acute or convalescent COVID-19. Sequenced material: peripheral blood. The V gene is TRBV4-1, the J gene TRBJ1-5; D gene ambiguous. As DNA, the CDR3 is TGCGCCAGCAGCCAAGTAACAACAAATCAGCCCCAGCATTTT. This translates into CASSQVTTNQPQHF.